Listed here are 14 T cell receptor beta chains from one sample, sequenced in a study of tissue T cells after allogeneic stem cell transplantation. Produced via immunoSEQ multiplex PCR; TCRdb's table is partial and in-frame only. The table shows fewer than 30,000 clones, with more than 60% occurring only once. The sequenced sample was tissue from the ileum, obtained at autopsy. All receptors derive from a female donor older than 55 with lung cancer.

This clone turned up a few times. The chain couples TRBV5-5 to TRBJ2-7; no reliable D call. Germline assignment: CDR1 SGHKS and CDR2 YYEKEE (reference sequence). Trimming took 4 bases from V and 3 from J, leaving 14 bases between them. The CDR3 sequence is 14 residues long. The CDR3 sequence is CASSPGPGDYEQYF. CDR3 bases: TGTGCCAGCAGCCCGGGCCCCGGCGACTACGAGCAGTACTTC.

The genes are TRBV12-3 or TRBV12-4 and TRBJ2-2; D is undetermined. The CDR3 covers 11 residues. V was cut by 4 bases and J by 6 bases, with 3 bases left in between. CDR3 in DNA: TGTGCCAGCAGTTCCGCCGGGGAGCTGTTTTTT. It codes for CASSSAGELFF.

The gene calls are TRBV7-9 and TRBJ2-5, with 7 bases lining up with TRBD1. CDR1 is SEHNR, CDR2 FQNEAQ, per germline (reference sequence). The CDR3 has 15 residues. The V segment lost 3 bases and the J segment 3 bases; nucleotides outside the gene matches: 7. The CDR3, as DNA: TGTGCCAGCAGCTTGCTACAGGGGAACAAAGAGACCCAGTACTTC. Translated: CASSLLQGNKETQYF.

The gene calls are TRBV2 and TRBJ2-7, with 9 bases that match TRBD1. Germline CDR1 and CDR2: SNHLY and FYNNEI. The CDR3 spans 15 residues. V gave up 6 bases and J gave up 3 bases; unmatched junction bases: 9. In nucleotides, the CDR3 is TGTGCCAGCAGACCACAGGGGGCTATGCTCTACGAGCAGTACTTC. This codes for CASRPQGAMLYEQYF.

The chain is built from TRBV10-1 and TRBJ1-1; D call uncertain. Trimming pared 4 bases from V and 2 bases from J, leaving 8 bases between. The CDR3 loop spans 13 amino acids. Germline values: CDR1 WNHNN, CDR2 SYGVQD (reference sequence). The CDR3 coding sequence is TGCGCCAGCAGTGGACATCGAAACACTGAAGCTTTCTTT. It is translated as CASSGHRNTEAFF.

J is TRBJ2-1 and V is TRBV6-4; D is perhaps TRBD2 (5 bases). Deletions cut 4 bases from V and 5 bases from J, with 15 bases between. Germline V CDR1 and CDR2: MRHNA, SNTAGT. CDR3 length: 15 residues. The CDR3 nucleotides are TGTGCCAGCAGTGCCATTGGTAGCGAGGACAATGAGCAGTTCTTC. It encodes CASSAIGSEDNEQFF.

The V call is TRBV6-1, the J call TRBJ1-1, with D perhaps matching TRBD1 (5 bases). CDR1 and CDR2 (germline): MNHNS, SASEGT. With 3 bases removed from V and 1 base from J, the gap between germline ends came to 6 bases. The CDR3 consists of 13 residues. In DNA, the CDR3 is TGTGCCAGCAGTGATGGACAGAACACTGAAGCTTTCTTT. Translating gives CASSDGQNTEAFF.

The gene calls are TRBV2 and TRBJ2-1, with 9 bases identical to TRBD2. Trimming removed 3 bases from V and 4 bases from J; junction bases left unmatched: 13. The CDR3 spans 18 residues. Germline CDR1 is SNHLY and CDR2 is FYNNEI. The CDR3 reads CASSDGGTSFLFYNEQFF. The CDR3 DNA follows: TGTGCCAGCAGTGACGGTGGGACTAGCTTCCTATTTTACAATGAGCAGTTCTTC.

The chain combines TRBV7-2 with TRBJ1-5; a weak D match, TRBD1 (6 bases). Germline values: CDR1 SGHTA, CDR2 FQGNSA. This CDR3 region has 15 residues. V dropped 1 base and J dropped 5 bases, with 12 bases sitting between them. This CDR3 reads CASSLGGGGYQPQHF. Here the CDR3 DNA reads TGTGCCAGCAGCTTAGGGGGGGGCGGGTATCAGCCCCAGCATTTT. Supplemented by reference TRBV7-2 and TRBJ1-5, the full variable domain reads GAGVSQSPSNKVTEKGKDVELRCDPISGHTALYWYRQSLGQGLEFLIYFQGNSAPDKSGLPSDRFSAERTGGSVSTLTIQRTQQEDSAVYLCASSLGGGGYQPQHFGDGTRLSIL.

J is TRBJ1-2 and V is TRBV30, with D hard to call. This CDR3 has 12 residues. Between the trimmed V and J ends, which lost 5 bases and 0 bases, there was a span of 7 bases. CDR1 GTSNPN and CDR2 SVGIG come from the germline V gene (reference sequence). CDR3 in amino acids: CAWGRSNYGYTF. The CDR3 coding sequence is TGTGCCTGGGGCCGATCTAACTATGGCTACACCTTC. The full variable domain, with the rest looked up from reference TRBV30 and TRBJ1-2, is SQTIHQWPATLVQPVGSPLSLECTVEGTSNPNLYWYRQAAGRGLQLLFYSVGIGQISSEVPQNLSASRPQDRQFILSSKKLLLSDSGFYLCAWGRSNYGYTFGSGTRLTVV.

The V gene is TRBV28, the J gene TRBJ1-2, with D tentatively TRBD1 (6 bases). V lost 6 bases and J lost 5, with 22 bases in between. Germline CDR1 and CDR2: MDHEN and SYDVKM. The CDR3 totals 16 residues. The CDR3 sequence is CASRELGGERLYGYTF. The CDR3 DNA reads TGTGCCAGCAGGGAACTAGGGGGTGAGAGACTTTATGGCTACACCTTC.

J is TRBJ1-1 and V is TRBV7-2; unclear D gene. The germline V and J ends were trimmed by 3 bases and 0 bases, with 5 bases remaining between them. Germline-derived CDR1 and CDR2 are SGHTA and FQGNSA. The CDR3 consists of 13 residues. The CDR3 DNA follows: TGTGCCAGCAGCTTCTCCGTGAACACTGAAGCTTTCTTT. Amino acid sequence: CASSFSVNTEAFF.

A few counts support this clone. The genes are TRBV7-9 and TRBJ1-2; D not certain. This CDR3 is built from 14 residues. The V end was cut by 2 bases, the J end by 2 bases, with 9 bases between. Germline CDR1 SEHNR, CDR2 FQNEAQ (reference sequence). This CDR3 is CASSLLEKNYGYTF. CDR3 nucleotides: TGTGCCAGCAGCTTACTTGAAAAGAACTATGGCTACACCTTC.

The genes are TRBV30 and TRBJ1-2, with D perhaps matching TRBD1 (5 bases). Germline-derived CDR1 and CDR2 are GTSNPN and SVGIG (reference sequence). The CDR3 is 13 residues long. The V and J ends lost 1 base and 4 bases respectively, with 10 bases between them. In nucleotides, the CDR3 is TGTGCCTGGAGTGCTCAGGGAAGCTATGGCTACACCTTC. Its protein is CAWSAQGSYGYTF.